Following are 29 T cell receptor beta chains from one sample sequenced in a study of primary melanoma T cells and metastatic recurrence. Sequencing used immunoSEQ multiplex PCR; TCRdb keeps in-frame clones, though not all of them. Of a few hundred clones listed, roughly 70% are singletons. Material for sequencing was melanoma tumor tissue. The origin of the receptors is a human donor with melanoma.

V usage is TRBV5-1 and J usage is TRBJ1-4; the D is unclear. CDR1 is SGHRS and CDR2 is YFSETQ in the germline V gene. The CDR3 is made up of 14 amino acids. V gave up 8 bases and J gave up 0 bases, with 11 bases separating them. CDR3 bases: TGCGCCAGTAAATTATGGGCAACTAATGAAAAACTGTTTTTT. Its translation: CASKLWATNEKLFF.

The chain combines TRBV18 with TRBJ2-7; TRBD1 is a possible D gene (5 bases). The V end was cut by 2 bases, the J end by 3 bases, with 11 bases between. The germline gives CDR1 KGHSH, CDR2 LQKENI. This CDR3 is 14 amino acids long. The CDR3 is CASSPGHRSYEQYF. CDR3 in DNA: TGTGCCAGCTCACCAGGACACAGAAGCTACGAGCAGTACTTC.

The CDR3 DNA is TGTGCCAGCAGTGAAGGACAGTTCTCCTACGAGCAGTACTTC. Amino acids: CASSEGQFSYEQYF. The V gene is TRBV28, the J gene TRBJ2-7; D perhaps matches TRBD1 (6 bases). CDR3 length: 14 amino acids. V dropped 5 bases and J dropped 0 bases, with 11 bases sitting between them. The germline V gene has CDR1 MDHEN and CDR2 SYDVKM.

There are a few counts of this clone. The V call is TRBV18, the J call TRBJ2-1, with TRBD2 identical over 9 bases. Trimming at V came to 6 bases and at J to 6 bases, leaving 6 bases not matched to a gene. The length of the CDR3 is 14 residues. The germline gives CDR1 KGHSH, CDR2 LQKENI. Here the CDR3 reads CASSRTSVGNEQFF. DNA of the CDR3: TGTGCCAGCTCGAGGACTAGCGTGGGCAATGAGCAGTTCTTC.

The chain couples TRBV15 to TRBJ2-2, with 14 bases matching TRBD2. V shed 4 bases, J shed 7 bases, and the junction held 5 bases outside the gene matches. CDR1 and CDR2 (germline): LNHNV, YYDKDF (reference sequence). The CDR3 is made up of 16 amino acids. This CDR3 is CATSKGLAGGGGELFF. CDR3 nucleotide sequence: TGTGCCACCAGCAAAGGACTAGCGGGGGGTGGCGGGGAGCTGTTTTTT.

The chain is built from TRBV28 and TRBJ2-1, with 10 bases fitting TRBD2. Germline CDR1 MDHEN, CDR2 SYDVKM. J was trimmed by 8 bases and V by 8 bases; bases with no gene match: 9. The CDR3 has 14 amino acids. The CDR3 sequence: CASYQRGGLDEQFF. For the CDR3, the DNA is TGTGCCAGCTATCAGCGGGGGGGCCTCGATGAGCAGTTCTTC. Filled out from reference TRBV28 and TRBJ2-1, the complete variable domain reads DVKVTQSSRYLVKRTGEKVFLECVQDMDHENMFWYRQDPGLGLRLIYFSYDVKMKEKGDIPEGYSVSREKKERFSLILESASTNQTSMYLCASYQRGGLDEQFFGPGTRLTVL.

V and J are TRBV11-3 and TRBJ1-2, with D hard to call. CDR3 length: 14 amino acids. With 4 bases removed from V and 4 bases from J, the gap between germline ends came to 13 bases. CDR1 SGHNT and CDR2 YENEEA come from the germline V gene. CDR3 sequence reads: CASSYEGKTYGYTF. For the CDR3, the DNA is TGTGCCAGCAGCTACGAGGGAAAGACCTATGGCTACACCTTC. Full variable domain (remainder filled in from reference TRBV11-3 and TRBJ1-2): EAGVVQSPRYKIIEKKQPVAFWCNPISGHNTLYWYLQNLGQGPELLIRYENEEAVDDSQLPKDRFSAERLKGVDSTLKIQPAELGDSAVYLCASSYEGKTYGYTFGSGTRLTVV.

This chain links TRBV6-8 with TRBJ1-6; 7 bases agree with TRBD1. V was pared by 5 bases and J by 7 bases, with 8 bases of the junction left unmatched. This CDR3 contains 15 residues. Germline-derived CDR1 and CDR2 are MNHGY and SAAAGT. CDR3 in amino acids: CASSPGTARNSPLHF. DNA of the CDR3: TGTGCCAGCAGTCCCGGGACAGCCCGGAATTCACCCCTCCACTTT.

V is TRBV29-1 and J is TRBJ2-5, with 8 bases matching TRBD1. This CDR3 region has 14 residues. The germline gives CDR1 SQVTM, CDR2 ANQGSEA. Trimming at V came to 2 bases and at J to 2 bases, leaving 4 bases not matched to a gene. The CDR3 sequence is CSVESRGLQETQYF. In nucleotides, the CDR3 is TGCAGCGTTGAATCCAGGGGGCTACAAGAGACCCAGTACTTC. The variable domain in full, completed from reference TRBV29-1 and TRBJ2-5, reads SAVISQKPSRDICQRGTSLTIQCQVDSQVTMMFWYRQQPGQSLTLIATANQGSEATYESGFVIDKFPISRPNLTFSTLTVSNMSPEDSSIYLCSVESRGLQETQYFGPGTRLLVL.

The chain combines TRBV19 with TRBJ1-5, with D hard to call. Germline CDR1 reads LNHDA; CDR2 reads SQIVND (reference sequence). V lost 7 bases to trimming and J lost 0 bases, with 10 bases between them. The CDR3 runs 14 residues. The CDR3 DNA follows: TGTGCCAGTACCCGGACGGATAGCAATCAGCCCCAGCATTTT. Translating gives CASTRTDSNQPQHF.

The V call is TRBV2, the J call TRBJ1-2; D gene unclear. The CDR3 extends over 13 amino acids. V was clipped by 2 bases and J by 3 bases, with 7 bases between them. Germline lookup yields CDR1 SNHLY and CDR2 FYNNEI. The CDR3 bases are TGTGCCAGCAGTGAATCAATCTACTATGGCTACACCTTC. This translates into CASSESIYYGYTF.

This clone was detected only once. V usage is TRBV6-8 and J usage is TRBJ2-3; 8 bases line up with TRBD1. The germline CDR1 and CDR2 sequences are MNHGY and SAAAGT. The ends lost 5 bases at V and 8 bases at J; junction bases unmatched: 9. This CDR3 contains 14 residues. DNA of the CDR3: TGTGCCAGCAGTGGCCTAACAGGGGGAGGTACGCAGTATTTT. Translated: CASSGLTGGGTQYF.

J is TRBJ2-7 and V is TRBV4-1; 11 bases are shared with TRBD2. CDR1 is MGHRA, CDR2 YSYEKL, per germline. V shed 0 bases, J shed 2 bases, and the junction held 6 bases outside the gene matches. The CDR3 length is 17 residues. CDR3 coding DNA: TGCGCCAGCAGCCAAGATCCGGGGACTAGCGGAACCTACGAGCAGTACTTC. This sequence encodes CASSQDPGTSGTYEQYF.

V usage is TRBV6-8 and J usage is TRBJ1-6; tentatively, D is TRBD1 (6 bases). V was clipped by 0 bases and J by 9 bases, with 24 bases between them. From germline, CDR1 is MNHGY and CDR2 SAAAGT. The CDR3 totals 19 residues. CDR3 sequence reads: CASSYSRGGATLVGSPLHF. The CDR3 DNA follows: TGTGCCAGCAGTTACTCGAGGGGGGGGGCGACCCTCGTGGGTTCACCCCTCCACTTT.

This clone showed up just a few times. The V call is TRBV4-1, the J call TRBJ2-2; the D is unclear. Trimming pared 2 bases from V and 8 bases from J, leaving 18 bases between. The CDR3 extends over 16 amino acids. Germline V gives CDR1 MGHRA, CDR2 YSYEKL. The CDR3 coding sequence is TGCGCCAGCAGCCAATCAGGAGTTGAGTTTTCGGGGGAGCTGTTTTTT. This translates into CASSQSGVEFSGELFF.

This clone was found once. CDR3 sequence: CASSPGQEKLFF. In DNA form, the CDR3 reads TGTGCCAGCTCACCAGGACAAGAAAAACTGTTTTTT. This chain uses TRBV18 with TRBJ1-4; possible D gene TRBD1, 5 bases. CDR1 and CDR2 from the germline V gene are KGHSH and LQKENI. There are 12 residues in the CDR3. With 2 bases removed from V and 8 bases from J, the gap between germline ends came to 6 bases.

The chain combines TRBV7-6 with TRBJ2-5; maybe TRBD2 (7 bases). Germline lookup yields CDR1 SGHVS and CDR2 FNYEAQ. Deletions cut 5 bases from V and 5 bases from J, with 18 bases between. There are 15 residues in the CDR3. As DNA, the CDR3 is TGTGCCAGCAGCGGGGGGGCCGTTCTGGGGGAGACCCAGTACTTC. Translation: CASSGGAVLGETQYF.

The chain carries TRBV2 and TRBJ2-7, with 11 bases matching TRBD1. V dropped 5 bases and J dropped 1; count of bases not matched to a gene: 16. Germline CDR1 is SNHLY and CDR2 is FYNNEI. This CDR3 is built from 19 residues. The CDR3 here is CASSRGQGATSGVSYEQYF. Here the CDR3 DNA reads TGTGCCAGCAGTAGAGGACAGGGGGCCACTAGCGGCGTATCCTACGAGCAGTACTTC.

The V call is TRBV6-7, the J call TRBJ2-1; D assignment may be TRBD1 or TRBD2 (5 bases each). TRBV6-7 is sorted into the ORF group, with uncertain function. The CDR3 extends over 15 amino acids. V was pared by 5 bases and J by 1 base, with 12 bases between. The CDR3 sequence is CASSGMWGSYNEQFF. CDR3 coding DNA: TGTGCCAGCAGTGGTATGTGGGGGTCCTACAATGAGCAGTTCTTC.

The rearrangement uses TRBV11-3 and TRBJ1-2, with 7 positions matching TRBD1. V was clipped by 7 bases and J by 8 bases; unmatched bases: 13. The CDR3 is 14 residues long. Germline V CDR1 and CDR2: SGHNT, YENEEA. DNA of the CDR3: TGTGCCAGCACCCAGGGGGGAGGGTTAAAGGGCTACACCTTC. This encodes CASTQGGGLKGYTF.

The CDR3: CASSLIGTGNGYTF. CDR3 bases: TGCGCCAGCAGCCTAATCGGGACAGGGAACGGCTACACCTTC. V is TRBV5-1 and J is TRBJ1-2; 9 nucleotides agree with TRBD1. The CDR3 totals 14 residues. V dropped 4 bases and J dropped 8; count of bases not matched to a gene: 9. In germline, CDR1 is SGHRS, CDR2 YFSETQ.

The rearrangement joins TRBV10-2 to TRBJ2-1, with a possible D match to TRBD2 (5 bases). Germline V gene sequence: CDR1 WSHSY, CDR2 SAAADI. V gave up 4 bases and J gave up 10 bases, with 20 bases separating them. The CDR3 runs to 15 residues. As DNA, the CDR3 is TGCGCCAGCAGTGCTTTTTTCAAATCTTCGGGGGAGCAGTTCTTC. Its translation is CASSAFFKSSGEQFF.

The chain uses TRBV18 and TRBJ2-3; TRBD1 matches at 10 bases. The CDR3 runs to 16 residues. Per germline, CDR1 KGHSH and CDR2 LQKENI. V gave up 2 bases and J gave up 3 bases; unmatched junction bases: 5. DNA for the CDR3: TGTGCCAGCTCACCAGTTAGACAGGGGGCGACAGATACGCAGTATTTT. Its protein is CASSPVRQGATDTQYF.

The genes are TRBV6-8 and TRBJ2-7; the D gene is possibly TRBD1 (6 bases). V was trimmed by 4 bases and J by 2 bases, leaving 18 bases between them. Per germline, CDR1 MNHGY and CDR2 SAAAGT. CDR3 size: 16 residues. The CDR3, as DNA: TGTGCCAGCAGTTTATTACCGGGACAAAGAACCTACGAGCAGTACTTC. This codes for CASSLLPGQRTYEQYF.

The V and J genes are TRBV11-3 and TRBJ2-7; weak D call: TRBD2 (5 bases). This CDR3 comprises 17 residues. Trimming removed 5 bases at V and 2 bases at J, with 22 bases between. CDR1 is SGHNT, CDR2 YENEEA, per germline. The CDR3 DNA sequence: TGTGCCAGCAGCCCCCCTGGGGAGAACCACAGAACCTACGAGCAGTACTTC. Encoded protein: CASSPPGENHRTYEQYF.

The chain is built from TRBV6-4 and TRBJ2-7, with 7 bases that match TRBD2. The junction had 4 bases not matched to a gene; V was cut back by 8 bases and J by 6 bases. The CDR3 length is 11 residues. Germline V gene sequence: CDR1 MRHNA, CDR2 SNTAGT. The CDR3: CASGGRGEQYF. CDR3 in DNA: TGTGCCAGCGGAGGGAGGGGCGAGCAGTACTTC.

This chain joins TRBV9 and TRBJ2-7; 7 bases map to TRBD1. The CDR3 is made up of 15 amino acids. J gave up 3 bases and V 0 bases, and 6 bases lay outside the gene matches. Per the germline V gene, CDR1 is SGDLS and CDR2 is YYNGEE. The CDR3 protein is CASSVAGGTVYEQYF. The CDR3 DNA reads TGTGCCAGCAGCGTAGCAGGTGGGACAGTCTACGAGCAGTACTTC. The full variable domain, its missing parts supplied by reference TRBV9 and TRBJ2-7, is DSGVTQTPKHLITATGQRVTLRCSPRSGDLSVYWYQQSLDQGLQFLIQYYNGEERAKGNILERFSAQQFPDLHSELNLSSLELGDSALYFCASSVAGGTVYEQYFGPGTRLTVT.

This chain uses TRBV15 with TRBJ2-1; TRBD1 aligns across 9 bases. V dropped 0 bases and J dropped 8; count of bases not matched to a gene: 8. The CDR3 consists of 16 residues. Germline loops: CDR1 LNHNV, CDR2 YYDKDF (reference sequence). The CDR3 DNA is TGTGCCACCAGCAGAGAGTGGACAGGGGCCGATTATGAGCAGTTCTTC. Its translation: CATSREWTGADYEQFF.

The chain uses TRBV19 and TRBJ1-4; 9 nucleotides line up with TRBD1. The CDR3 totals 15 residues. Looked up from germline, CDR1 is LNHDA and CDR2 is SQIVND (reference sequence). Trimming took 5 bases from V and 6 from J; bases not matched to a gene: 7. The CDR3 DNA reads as TGTGCCAGTAGTTCCCAGACAGGGGGTGATGAAAAACTGTTTTTT. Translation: CASSSQTGGDEKLFF.